This TCR beta chain was captured in a study of blood T cell repertoires in COVID-19. Study at large: There were acute and convalescent COVID-19 samples, and they came from the United States, Italy and Spain. PBMCs, B-cell-depleted T cells, or T cells provided the cDNA or gDNA that made up the material.

Authors' methods: Scientists estimated how many nucleated cells there were by amplifying reference gene primers. The protocol was immunoSEQ multiplex PCR, while the TCRdb copy is restricted to in-frame clones and leaves out a portion. V and J calls and clone size follow that table, whereas D and trimming were derived from the DNA. The sample includes over 100,000 clones, about 80% of them seen just once. Trimming removed 1 base at V and 4 bases at J, with 11 bases between. From germline, CDR1 is SGHRS and CDR2 YFSETQ. CDR3 length: 15 residues. This chain connects TRBV5-1 to TRBJ2-2; D ambiguous. The sequenced sample consisted of peripheral blood. The receptor was isolated from a human donor in a cohort sampled during active COVID-19. The CDR3 coding sequence is TGCGCCAGCAGCTTGTCTTCAGGCGCCACCGGGGAGCTGTTTTTT. Translation: CASSLSSGATGELFF.